The rows below give T cell receptor beta chains drawn from one sample of a study of OX40 agonist ivuxolimab in advanced cancers. Measured with immunoSEQ multiplex PCR; TCRdb has only the in-frame clones, and not every one. The sample has some 150,000 clones, about nine tenths seen once. The source was CD4+ or CD8+ T cells sorted from blood, collected in a trial of the OX40 agonist ivuxolimab. The receptors were gathered from an adult with an advanced solid tumor such as melanoma, head and neck, liver or kidney cancer. The CDR3 runs from the conserved cysteine through the conserved F or W. The order of the fields is J gene, V gene, D gene, clone size, CDR3 DNA, CDR3 protein. D genes are given only for firm matches. Rows may omit the clone size; those that give it use once, few, many or a size class.

J gene: TRBJ2-3
V gene: TRBV11-3
D gene: TRBD1
clone size: .
CDR3 DNA: TGTGCCAGCAGCTTCCGACAGGGTGGTACGCAGTATTTT
CDR3 protein: CASSFRQGGTQYF

J gene: TRBJ2-3
V gene: TRBV7-3
D gene: .
clone size: once
CDR3 DNA: TGTGCCAGCAGCTTCGGTGGGCGACCCCAGGTAGATACGCAGTATTTT
CDR3 protein: CASSFGGRPQVDTQYF

J gene: TRBJ1-2
V gene: TRBV5-1
D gene: TRBD1
clone size: .
CDR3 DNA: TGCGCCAGCAGCTTAGGACAGGGAGCTGGCTACACCTTC
CDR3 protein: CASSLGQGAGYTF

J gene: TRBJ2-3
V gene: TRBV12-5
D gene: .
clone size: .
CDR3 DNA: TGTGCTAGTGGTGGTAGCGGAGCCACAGATACGCAGTATTTT
CDR3 protein: CASGGSGATDTQYF

J gene: TRBJ2-1
V gene: TRBV18
D gene: .
clone size: .
CDR3 DNA: TGTGCCAGCTCACCGGGTCACTCCTACAATGAGCAGTTCTTC
CDR3 protein: CASSPGHSYNEQFF

J gene: TRBJ1-6
V gene: TRBV7-3
D gene: TRBD1
clone size: .
CDR3 DNA: TGTGCCAGCAGCTTCCGACAGGGGGCGAAAAATTCACCCCTCCACTTT
CDR3 protein: CASSFRQGAKNSPLHF

J gene: TRBJ2-1
V gene: TRBV14
D gene: .
clone size: .
CDR3 DNA: TGTGCCAGCAGCCAATTAAATGAGCAGTTCTTC
CDR3 protein: CASSQLNEQFF

J gene: TRBJ1-3
V gene: TRBV10-3
D gene: TRBD1
clone size: .
CDR3 DNA: TGTGCCATCAGTGGGACAGGGGGCGGAAACACCATATATTTT
CDR3 protein: CAISGTGGGNTIYF

J gene: TRBJ2-6
V gene: TRBV2
D gene: .
clone size: once
CDR3 DNA: TGTGCCAGCAGTGAGGGGCGGAGCTCTGGGGCCAACGTCCTGACTTTC
CDR3 protein: CASSEGRSSGANVLTF

J gene: TRBJ1-1
V gene: TRBV19
D gene: .
clone size: .
CDR3 DNA: TGTGCCAGTAGTCCAGGGAAGTACACTGAAGCTTTCTTT
CDR3 protein: CASSPGKYTEAFF

J gene: TRBJ2-7
V gene: TRBV27
D gene: .
clone size: .
CDR3 DNA: TGTGCCAGCAGTCCCCGGGACACCCTATCCTACGAGCAGTACTTC
CDR3 protein: CASSPRDTLSYEQYF

J gene: TRBJ1-3
V gene: TRBV7-9
D gene: .
clone size: .
CDR3 DNA: TGTGCCAGCAGCTTAGTTACAGGCCACTCTGGAAACACCATATATTTT
CDR3 protein: CASSLVTGHSGNTIYF

J gene: TRBJ1-1
V gene: TRBV18
D gene: .
clone size: .
CDR3 DNA: TGTGCCAGCTCGGCCGTAGAAGTGAACACTGAAGCTTTCTTT
CDR3 protein: CASSAVEVNTEAFF

J gene: TRBJ1-5
V gene: TRBV9
D gene: .
clone size: .
CDR3 DNA: TGTGCCAGCAGTCGGGAGGCTAGCAATCAGCCCCAGCATTTT
CDR3 protein: CASSREASNQPQHF

J gene: TRBJ2-7
V gene: TRBV2
D gene: TRBD1
clone size: .
CDR3 DNA: TGTGCCAGCAGTGCCCTAGGGGGACAGAGCTCCTACGAGCAGTACTTC
CDR3 protein: CASSALGGQSSYEQYF

J gene: TRBJ2-3
V gene: TRBV6-1
D gene: .
clone size: .
CDR3 DNA: TGTGCCAGCAGTGTTGGAGGGGGCAGAGATACGCAGTATTTT
CDR3 protein: CASSVGGGRDTQYF

J gene: TRBJ1-5
V gene: TRBV29-1
D gene: .
clone size: .
CDR3 DNA: TGCAGCGTTGGAATTCTTCCTGGCGGGGAAAAGAATCAGCCCCAGCATTTT
CDR3 protein: CSVGILPGGEKNQPQHF

J gene: TRBJ2-3
V gene: TRBV9
D gene: TRBD2
clone size: .
CDR3 DNA: TGTGCCAGCAGCCTGACTAGCGGGAGGACAGATACGCAGTATTTT
CDR3 protein: CASSLTSGRTDTQYF

J gene: TRBJ1-6
V gene: TRBV2
D gene: .
clone size: .
CDR3 DNA: TGTGCCAGCAGGACGGAGATGGGGAATTCACCCCTCCACTTT
CDR3 protein: CASRTEMGNSPLHF

J gene: TRBJ2-5
V gene: TRBV10-2
D gene: .
clone size: once
CDR3 DNA: TGCGCCAGCAGTGAGTCGGACTTACAAGAGACCCAGTACTTC
CDR3 protein: CASSESDLQETQYF

J gene: TRBJ1-2
V gene: TRBV14
D gene: .
clone size: .
CDR3 DNA: TGTGCCAGCAGCCAAGACTCAGGGACCTATGGCTACACCTTC
CDR3 protein: CASSQDSGTYGYTF

J gene: TRBJ2-2
V gene: TRBV5-1
D gene: .
clone size: .
CDR3 DNA: TGCGCCAGCAGCTTGCCCGGGTCTACCGGGGAGCTGTTTTTT
CDR3 protein: CASSLPGSTGELFF

J gene: TRBJ1-2
V gene: TRBV28
D gene: TRBD1
clone size: .
CDR3 DNA: TGTGCCAGCAGTGTCGGGACAGGGGCGAACTATGGCTACACCTTC
CDR3 protein: CASSVGTGANYGYTF

J gene: TRBJ1-1
V gene: TRBV6-1
D gene: .
clone size: once
CDR3 DNA: TGTGCCAGCAGTGACCACGTCGGGAACACTGAAGCTTTCTTT
CDR3 protein: CASSDHVGNTEAFF

J gene: TRBJ1-5
V gene: TRBV28
D gene: .
clone size: few
CDR3 DNA: TGTGCCAGCACTTACATGGGGGGCAATCAGCCCCAGCATTTT
CDR3 protein: CASTYMGGNQPQHF

J gene: TRBJ1-2
V gene: TRBV5-4
D gene: TRBD1
clone size: few
CDR3 DNA: TGTGCCAGCAGCTTAGACAGGGGTGATGGCTACACCTTC
CDR3 protein: CASSLDRGDGYTF

J gene: TRBJ2-1
V gene: TRBV9
D gene: TRBD2
clone size: .
CDR3 DNA: TGTGCCAGCAGCCTTGGGACTAGCGGGACCTACAATGAGCAGTTCTTC
CDR3 protein: CASSLGTSGTYNEQFF

J gene: TRBJ2-2
V gene: TRBV4-2
D gene: .
clone size: .
CDR3 DNA: TGTGCCAGCAGCCAAGTTCAAGGGGGCACGGGGGCCGGGGAGCTGTTTTTT
CDR3 protein: CASSQVQGGTGAGELFF

J gene: TRBJ2-7
V gene: TRBV6-5
D gene: .
clone size: .
CDR3 DNA: TGTGCCAGCAGTTCTCCGGGACGAGGGGCGCACGAGCAGTACTTC
CDR3 protein: CASSSPGRGAHEQYF

J gene: TRBJ2-2
V gene: TRBV29-1
D gene: TRBD2
clone size: .
CDR3 DNA: TGCAGCGCCCCTCACGGGGAGGGCACCGGGGAGCTGTTTTTT
CDR3 protein: CSAPHGEGTGELFF

J gene: TRBJ2-7
V gene: TRBV11-3
D gene: TRBD1
clone size: .
CDR3 DNA: TGTGCCAGCAGCTTCCAACCCACGGGACAGGGTACCTACGAGCAGTACTTC
CDR3 protein: CASSFQPTGQGTYEQYF

J gene: TRBJ2-7
V gene: TRBV11-3
D gene: .
clone size: .
CDR3 DNA: TGTGCCAGCAGCTTAGATGGTCAGCGGGCCTCCTACGAGCAGTACTTC
CDR3 protein: CASSLDGQRASYEQYF

J gene: TRBJ2-7
V gene: TRBV9
D gene: .
clone size: .
CDR3 DNA: TGTGCCAGCAGCGTAGGCTACAGTCCCTCCTACGAGCAGTACTTC
CDR3 protein: CASSVGYSPSYEQYF

J gene: TRBJ2-2
V gene: TRBV6-1
D gene: .
clone size: .
CDR3 DNA: TGTGCCAGCAGTGCCCGGGACACTGGTAGGACCGGGGAGCTGTTTTTT
CDR3 protein: CASSARDTGRTGELFF

J gene: TRBJ2-1
V gene: TRBV9
D gene: .
clone size: medium-sized
CDR3 DNA: TGTGCCAGCAGCGTAGCAAGAGGAGGGAACGCTAATGAGCAGTTCTTC
CDR3 protein: CASSVARGGNANEQFF

J gene: TRBJ2-7
V gene: TRBV28
D gene: .
clone size: .
CDR3 DNA: TGTGCCAGCAGCCGGGGAATGATCGGCTACGAGCAGTACTTC
CDR3 protein: CASSRGMIGYEQYF

J gene: TRBJ1-4
V gene: TRBV6-1
D gene: TRBD1
clone size: .
CDR3 DNA: TGTGCCAGCAGTGATTGGGGGACAGGGGTTGAAAAACTGTTTTTT
CDR3 protein: CASSDWGTGVEKLFF

J gene: TRBJ1-2
V gene: TRBV4-2
D gene: .
clone size: .
CDR3 DNA: TGTGCCAGCAGCCAAGATATTAGGGGAAGCTATGGCTACACCTTC
CDR3 protein: CASSQDIRGSYGYTF